This T cell receptor (beta chain) was recovered during a study of low-dose radiotherapy and immunotherapy resistance in tumors. Overall study context: Cohort 1 received 0.5 Gy per fraction every 2 weeks, totaling 6.5 Gy.

Alpha and beta chains were covered, as first-strand cDNA relied on TRAV- and TRBV-specific primers. Using a constant-region primer together with a V-primer adapter, TCRs were subjected to 15 to 25 PCR cycles of amplification. Following isolation, mRNA was amplified via in vitro transcription. TCRdb itself ran the reads through MiXCR, one entry per CDR3 protein. Among over 55,000 distinct CDR3 sequences listed, roughly 31% were seen once. Time point denoted: before trial treatment. Donors were given nivolumab, ipilimumab, aspirin, low-dose cyclophosphamide and low-dose radiotherapy. Eligibility required advanced solid tumors lacking tumor-infiltrating lymphocytes. The source of this sequence is a female donor with ovarian cancer. Specimen: PBMCs, collected before treatment.

CDR3 protein: CSVGGPGRGEGSTQYF. The CDR3 DNA reads TGCAGCGTTGGCGGGCCAGGGCGGGGGGAAGGGAGTACGCAGTATTTT. V is TRBV29-1 and J is TRBJ2-3, with TRBD2 matching 8 bases. The CDR3 is 16 residues long. Germline loops: CDR1 SQVTM, CDR2 ANQGSEA. V dropped 4 bases and J dropped 8; count of bases not matched to a gene: 17.